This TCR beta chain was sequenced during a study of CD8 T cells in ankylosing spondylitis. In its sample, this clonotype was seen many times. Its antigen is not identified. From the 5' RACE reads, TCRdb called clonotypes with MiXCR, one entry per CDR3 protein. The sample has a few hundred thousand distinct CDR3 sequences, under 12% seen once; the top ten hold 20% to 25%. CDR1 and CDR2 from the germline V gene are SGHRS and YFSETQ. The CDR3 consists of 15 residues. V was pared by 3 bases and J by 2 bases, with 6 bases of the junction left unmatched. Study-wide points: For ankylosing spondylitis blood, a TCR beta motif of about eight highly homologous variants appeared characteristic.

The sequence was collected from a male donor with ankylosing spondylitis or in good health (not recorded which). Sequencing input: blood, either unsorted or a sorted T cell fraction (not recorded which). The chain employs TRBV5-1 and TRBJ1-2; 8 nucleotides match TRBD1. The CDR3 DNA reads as TGCGCCAGCAGCTGGGGCGGACAGGGCAACTATGGCTACACCTTC. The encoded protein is CASSWGGQGNYGYTF.